One sample yielded the 14 T cell receptor beta chains listed below, sequenced in a study of T-cell memory formation after mild COVID-19. TCRdb re-called the 5' RACE reads with MiXCR, one entry per CDR3 protein. The data hold about 350,000 distinct CDR3 sequences, with 12% to 15% observed a single time. Sequencing used PBMCs or a T cell subset sorted from them (not recorded which). The receptors were gathered from a man aged 18 to 29 who had mild COVID-19 (a few samples of this study predate the infection). Cell type and time point are not known.

The genes are TRBV6-5 and TRBJ2-6; D unresolved. V was cut by 1 base and J by 0 bases, with 7 bases left in between. CDR1 MNHEY and CDR2 SVGAGI come from the germline V gene. The CDR3 runs to 16 residues. In DNA form, the CDR3 reads TGTGCCAGCAGTTACTGTCGTGACTCTGGGGCCAACGTCCTGACTTTC. It codes for CASSYCRDSGANVLTF.

The V and J genes are TRBV4-3 and TRBJ1-5; TRBD1 aligns across 9 bases. The CDR3 contains 16 residues. Trimming cost V 4 bases and J 2 bases; bases outside gene matches: 6. Germline CDR1 reads LGHNA; CDR2 reads YSLEER. The CDR3 DNA reads as TGCGCCAGCAGCCCAGGGACAGGGAGCGGCAATCAGCCCCAGCATTTT. It is translated as CASSPGTGSGNQPQHF.

The chain links TRBV3-1 to TRBJ1-4; D ambiguous. The length of the CDR3 is 17 residues. Germline loops: CDR1 LGHDT, CDR2 YNNKEL (reference sequence). Deletions cut 4 bases from V and 0 bases from J, with 15 bases between. The CDR3 protein is CASSPRIRGSTNEKLFF. The CDR3 coding sequence is TGTGCCAGCAGCCCAAGAATTCGGGGATCAACTAATGAAAAACTGTTTTTT. Full variable domain (missing parts from reference TRBV3-1 and TRBJ1-4): DTAVSQTPKYLVTQMGNDKSIKCEQNLGHDTMYWYKQDSKKFLKIMFSYNNKELIINETVPNRFSPKSPDKAHLNLHINSLELGDSAVYFCASSPRIRGSTNEKLFFGSGTQLSVL.

This clonotype came up many times. The chain has TRBV11-3 and TRBJ2-4; D ambiguous. The V end was cut by 3 bases, the J end by 5 bases, with 5 bases between. This CDR3 has 12 residues. Germline V gene sequence: CDR1 SGHNT, CDR2 YENEEA. The CDR3 bases are TGTGCCAGCAGCTTGGGCGAAAACATTCAGTACTTC. The encoded protein is CASSLGENIQYF.

There are a few counts of this clonotype. J is TRBJ1-2 and V is TRBV6-1; 9 bases fit TRBD1. The trim removed 5 bases at V and 4 bases at J, leaving 8 bases unmatched. The CDR3 totals 15 residues. CDR1 and CDR2 (germline): MNHNS, SASEGT. CDR3 DNA sequence: TGTGCCAGCAGTTCCCGGGACAGGGATCCCTATGGCTACACCTTC. Translating it yields CASSSRDRDPYGYTF.

V is TRBV7-2 and J is TRBJ1-2, with TRBD1 matching 7 bases. The CDR3 is 16 amino acids. V lost 3 bases, J lost 0 bases, and 7 bases stayed unmatched. Germline CDR1 and CDR2: SGHTA and FQGNSA. In DNA, the CDR3 is TGTGCCAGCAGCTTCCGCCGGGACAGATCTAACTATGGCTACACCTTC. Encoded protein: CASSFRRDRSNYGYTF.

The V gene is TRBV10-3, the J gene TRBJ1-6; no clear D. V lost 4 bases, J lost 0 bases, and 13 bases lay in between. This CDR3 is 17 amino acids long. Germline lookup yields CDR1 ENHRY and CDR2 SYGVKD. Here the CDR3 DNA reads TGTGCCATCAGTGCTTATTCGGGCGGCTCCTATAATTCACCCCTCCACTTT. Its translation: CAISAYSGGSYNSPLHF.

This clonotype is medium-sized. The gene calls are TRBV20-1 and TRBJ1-1; D unclear. Trimming cost V 6 bases and J 1 base, with 12 bases left between them. The CDR3 is 13 residues long. CDR1 and CDR2 (germline): DFQATT, SNEGSKA (reference sequence). The CDR3 bases are TGCAGTGCCCCCAGTGTGGCGAACACTGAAGCTTTCTTT. Translating gives CSAPSVANTEAFF.

This clonotype was seen many times. The chain links TRBV7-6 to TRBJ1-5; weak D call: TRBD1 (6 bases). This CDR3 has 15 amino acids. V was pared by 2 bases and J by 3 bases, with 11 bases between. Germline CDR1 is SGHVS and CDR2 is FNYEAQ. The DNA for the CDR3 is TGTGCCAGCAGCTTACAATCAGGGGTCAATCAGCCCCAGCATTTT. Encoded protein: CASSLQSGVNQPQHF. Using reference TRBV7-6 and TRBJ1-5 for the parts outside the CDR3, the full variable domain is GAGVSQSPRYKVTKRGQDVALRCDPISGHVSLYWYRQALGQGPEFLTYFNYEAQQDKSGLPNDRFSAERPEGSISTLTIQRTEQRDSAMYRCASSLQSGVNQPQHFGDGTRLSIL.

This clonotype was observed at least ten times. The V call is TRBV5-1, the J call TRBJ2-1; perhaps D is TRBD1 or TRBD2 (6 bases each). This CDR3 spans 14 amino acids. Germline V gene data show CDR1 as SGHRS and CDR2 as YFSETQ. Deletions cut 0 bases from V and 9 bases from J, with 13 bases between. The CDR3 nucleotides are TGCGCCAGCAGCTTGGGCAGGGGAGGTAGTGAGCAGTTCTTC. Residues: CASSLGRGGSEQFF.

J is TRBJ2-5 and V is TRBV7-3; 9 bases match TRBD1. This CDR3 contains 15 residues. Germline assignment: CDR1 SGHTA and CDR2 FQGTGA. Unmatched junction bases numbered 5, after V lost 6 bases and J lost 0 bases. CDR3: CASSRQGGYQETQYF. The DNA for the CDR3 is TGTGCCAGCAGTCGACAGGGGGGATACCAAGAGACCCAGTACTTC.

This clonotype was observed a handful of times. The genes are TRBV5-5 and TRBJ2-7; no clear D. The germline V and J ends were trimmed by 0 bases and 4 bases, with 14 bases remaining between them. The CDR3 sequence is 15 residues long. CDR1 and CDR2 (germline): SGHKS, YYEKEE (reference sequence). The DNA of the CDR3 is TGTGCCAGCAGCTTGGATTATAACGTAGGGTACGAGCAGTACGTC. Amino acids: CASSLDYNVGYEQYV.

In this sample, this clonotype turned up a few times. This chain links TRBV20-1 with TRBJ1-1; unclear D gene. Trimming took 5 bases from V and 3 from J, leaving 19 bases between them. The CDR3 loop spans 15 amino acids. Germline V gives CDR1 DFQATT, CDR2 SNEGSKA (reference sequence). The CDR3 DNA reads TGCAGTGCTTTAGACGCGGCACTCTGGGACACTGAAGCTTTCTTT. Protein: CSALDAALWDTEAFF.

In this sample, this clonotype turned up a few times. V is TRBV3-1 and J is TRBJ2-7, with 8 bases aligning to TRBD1. After removal of 4 bases from V and 5 bases from J, the junction contained 7 bases not matched to a gene. The CDR3 runs 14 residues. Germline V gene sequence: CDR1 LGHDT, CDR2 YNNKEL (reference sequence). The CDR3 sequence is CASSLGQGSDEQYF. The CDR3 coding sequence is TGTGCCAGCAGCCTCGGACAGGGATCGGACGAGCAGTACTTC.